This paragraph covers one TCR beta chain sequence. Its target is not known. This entry belongs to a study of tumor and adjacent non-tumor tissue in lung cancer. Study in general: Histology: around twelve adenocarcinoma, a couple of squamous cell carcinoma, 1 small cell lung cancer.

The CDR3 contains 14 residues. V was clipped by 6 bases and J by 0 bases, with 11 bases between them. CDR1 SGHAT and CDR2 FQNNGV come from the germline V gene. This sample's RNA came from whole unsorted tissue. More than 3 cm separated this lung sample from the edge of the tumor. Findings and caveats of the study: Higher tumor TCR diversity was associated with shorter survival. Tumor tissue had significantly higher TCR diversity than normal lung.

Three rounds of nested PCR, following a modified ARM-PCR protocol, produced the TCRbeta library. TCRdb re-analysed the multiplex PCR reads in MiXCR, keeping a single row per CDR3 protein. The data hold about 100,000 distinct CDR3 sequences, with around three fifths observed a single time. The V call is TRBV11-2, the J call TRBJ1-1; possible D gene TRBD1, 6 bases. This TCR was sampled from a man aged 25-45 years with non-small cell lung cancer. The sequenced sample was distant non-tumor lung tissue. The CDR3 spells CASSRQALNTEAFF. CDR3 DNA: TGTGCCAGCAGTCGACAGGCCCTGAACACTGAAGCTTTCTTT.